The subject of this entry is one T cell receptor (beta chain). This record comes from a study of control samples from healthy donors and cancer patients. Clones were sequenced by immunoSEQ multiplex PCR, and TCRdb holds only the in-frame ones, with some missing. The table lists about 77,000 clones, about 92% of them singletons. V was clipped by 0 bases and J by 8 bases, with 5 bases between them. Germline V gives CDR1 DFQATT, CDR2 SNEGSKA (reference sequence). This CDR3 is built from 11 residues. J is TRBJ2-4 and V is TRBV20-1, with no clear D. The sample comprised blood. The clonotype comes from a woman aged 55-75 years in good health. CDR3 amino acids: CSARDLDIQYF. In DNA form, the CDR3 reads TGCAGTGCTAGAGATCTAGACATTCAGTACTTC.